This T cell receptor beta chain came from a study of blood T cell repertoires in COVID-19. Study-wide context: Specimens from acute and convalescent COVID-19 originated in the United States, Italy and Spain. PBMCs, B-cell-depleted T cells, or T cells were the source of the cDNA or gDNA that made up the material.

How the authors handled the data: Estimation of nucleated cell counts relied on the amplification of reference gene primers. Sequencing was performed with immunoSEQ multiplex PCR; in TCRdb, only in-frame clones are kept and a portion is missing. That table furnishes V, J and clone size, whereas the DNA furnished D and trimming. Among about 400,000 clones listed, roughly 89% were seen once. Per germline, CDR1 ENHRY and CDR2 SYGVKD. CDR3 size: 19 residues. V trimming: 3 bases; J trimming: 5 bases; junction bases outside the gene matches: 16. V and J are TRBV10-3 and TRBJ2-2, with 9 bases lining up with TRBD2. The receptor was isolated from a woman between 25 and 40 years old with active or convalescent COVID-19. Sample: peripheral blood. In DNA form, the CDR3 reads TGTGCCATCAGTGAACTCCCCTCCGGGCTAGCGGGAAAAACCGGGGAGCTGTTTTTT. Translated: CAISELPSGLAGKTGELFF.